This entry features one T cell receptor beta chain sequence. The target antigen is unknown. The data belong to a study of blood T cells in healthy people across ages. Study-level findings and limits: Possibly, changes in expanded clonotypes were confounded because donor CMV status was unknown.

This CDR3 region has 10 residues. Germline-derived CDR1 and CDR2 are SEHNR and FQNEAQ (reference sequence). Trimming stripped 6 bases from V and 4 bases from J, with 3 bases between. Combining a sample-barcoded 5' primer with a J-beta primer mix, a second PCR ran for roughly 7 to 12 cycles. TCRdb re-analysed the 5' RACE reads in MiXCR, keeping a single row per CDR3 protein. Among about 1.4 million distinct CDR3 sequences, 55% to 75% were seen once, and the ten largest hold 6.5% to 8.5%. The V and J genes are TRBV7-9 and TRBJ1-1; D ambiguous. The source of this sequence is a man between 18 and 29 years old in good health. Sequencing used blood. CDR3 amino acids: CASRVTEAFF. The CDR3 coding sequence is TGTGCCAGCAGAGTCACTGAAGCTTTCTTT. The full variable domain, its missing parts supplied by reference TRBV7-9 and TRBJ1-1, is DTGVSQNPRHKITKRGQNVTFRCDPISEHNRLYWYRQTLGQGPEFLTYFQNEAQLEKSRLLSDRFSAERPKGSFSTLEIQRTEQGDSAMYLCASRVTEAFFGQGTRLTVV.